This TCR beta chain was sequenced for a study of control samples from healthy donors and cancer patients. V was cut by 2 bases and J by 8 bases, with 15 bases left in between. CDR3 length equals 15 residues. Germline CDR1 MGHRA, CDR2 YSYEKL. TCRdb keeps only in-frame clones here, not all; method: immunoSEQ multiplex PCR. The data show approximately 150,000 clones, around 94% seen once. The chain uses TRBV4-1 and TRBJ1-4; tentative D call: TRBD1 (6 bases). Sequenced material: blood. This clonotype was sampled from a woman aged 18-30 years in good health. For the CDR3, the DNA is TGCGCCAGCAGCCAACCCGTGAGGGGGGGAGAAAAACTGTTTTTT. This translates into CASSQPVRGGEKLFF.